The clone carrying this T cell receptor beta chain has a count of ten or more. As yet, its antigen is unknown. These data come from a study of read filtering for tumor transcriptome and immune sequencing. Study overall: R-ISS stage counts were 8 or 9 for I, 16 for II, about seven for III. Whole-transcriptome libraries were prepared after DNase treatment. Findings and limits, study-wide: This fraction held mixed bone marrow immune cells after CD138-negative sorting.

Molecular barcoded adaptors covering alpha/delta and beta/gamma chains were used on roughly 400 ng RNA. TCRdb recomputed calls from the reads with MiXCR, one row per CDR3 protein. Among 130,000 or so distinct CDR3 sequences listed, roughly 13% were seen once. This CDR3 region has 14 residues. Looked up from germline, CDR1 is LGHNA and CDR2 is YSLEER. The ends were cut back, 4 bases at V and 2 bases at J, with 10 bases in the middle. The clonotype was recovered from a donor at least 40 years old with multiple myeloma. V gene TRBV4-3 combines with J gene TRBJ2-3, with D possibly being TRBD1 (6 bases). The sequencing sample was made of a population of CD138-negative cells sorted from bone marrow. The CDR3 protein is CASSRDKLTDTQYF. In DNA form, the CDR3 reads TGCGCCAGCAGCCGGGACAAACTCACAGATACGCAGTATTTT.